Following are 26 T cell receptor beta chains from one sample sequenced in a study of T cell responses to AZD1222 COVID-19 vaccine. This table comes from immunoSEQ multiplex PCR, and its TCRdb copy is limited to in-frame clones, with some not included. The repertoire includes 90,000 to 150,000 clones, 88% of them detected once, and about 3.5% sits in the top ten. This specimen was peripheral blood, taken on day 0 of AZD1222 vaccination. The receptor source for this set is an adult in good health.

The chain uses TRBV5-5 and TRBJ1-4, with a weak D call TRBD1 (6 bases). The length of the CDR3 is 15 residues. In germline, CDR1 is SGHKS, CDR2 YYEKEE (reference sequence). Trimming took 7 bases from V and 8 from J, leaving 21 bases between them. The CDR3 here is CASDPLGGSGEKLFF. For the CDR3, the DNA is TGTGCCAGCGATCCCCTGGGGGGCAGCGGCGAAAAACTGTTTTTT.

This chain connects TRBV19 to TRBJ2-7; TRBD2 is a possible D gene (6 bases). The CDR3 runs 12 residues. V lost 5 bases to trimming and J lost 6 bases, with 11 bases between them. Germline lookup yields CDR1 LNHDA and CDR2 SQIVND (reference sequence). The CDR3 loop reads CASSGGFLEQYF. For the CDR3, the DNA is TGTGCCAGTAGTGGGGGGTTTCTCGAGCAGTACTTC.

The chain has TRBV2 and TRBJ2-2; D remains ambiguous. CDR1 is SNHLY, CDR2 FYNNEI, per germline. The length of the CDR3 is 14 residues. V lost 6 bases and J 3 bases, leaving 11 bases between the germline ends. CDR3 nucleotide sequence: TGTGCCAGCAGCGCCGGTGGGTACACCGGGGAGCTGTTTTTT. It is translated as CASSAGGYTGELFF.

The chain combines TRBV14 with TRBJ1-1, with D uncertain. CDR3 length: 17 residues. Trimming took off 1 base at V and 3 bases at J, with 18 bases between the two ends. Germline V gene lookup returns CDR1 SGHDN and CDR2 FVKESK. CDR3 nucleotides: TGTGCCAGCAGCCAAGGTTTGCGGAGGCTAGAGGACACTGAAGCTTTCTTT. The encoded protein is CASSQGLRRLEDTEAFF. Complete variable domain (other parts from reference TRBV14 and TRBJ1-1): EAGVTQFPSHSVIEKGQTVTLRCDPISGHDNLYWYRRVMGKEIKFLLHFVKESKQDESGMPNNRFLAERTGGTYSTLKVQPAELEDSGVYFCASSQGLRRLEDTEAFFGQGTRLTVV.

V usage is TRBV9 and J usage is TRBJ2-2; D remains ambiguous. The CDR3 is 11 residues long. Germline V gene sequence: CDR1 SGDLS, CDR2 YYNGEE. Trimming took 3 bases from V and 6 from J, leaving 3 bases between them. The CDR3, as DNA: TGTGCCAGCAGCGCGGCCGGGGAGCTGTTTTTT. This sequence encodes CASSAAGELFF.

The CDR3 nucleotides are TGTGCCAGCTCTCTTCTACAGAGGTCTGGCAATCAGCCCCAGCATTTT. This translates into CASSLLQRSGNQPQHF. The rearrangement joins TRBV18 to TRBJ1-5; no clear D gene. The CDR3 extends over 16 amino acids. V lost 6 bases and J lost 2, with 17 bases in between. Germline V CDR1 and CDR2: KGHSH, LQKENI. The full variable domain, with the rest looked up from reference TRBV18 and TRBJ1-5, is NAGVMQNPRHLVRRRGQEARLRCSPMKGHSHVYWYRQLPEEGLKFMVYLQKENIIDESGMPKERFSAEFPKEGPSILRIQQVVRGDSAAYFCASSLLQRSGNQPQHFGDGTRLSIL.

The chain combines TRBV15 with TRBJ1-3; no firm D call. The CDR3 runs 15 residues. Germline V lookup: CDR1 LNHNV, CDR2 YYDKDF (reference sequence). V dropped 1 base and J dropped 7 bases, with 14 bases sitting between them. CDR3 protein: CATSRGGQVSNTIYF. The CDR3 bases are TGTGCCACCAGCAGAGGCGGCCAGGTATCGAACACCATATATTTT.

J is TRBJ1-1 and V is TRBV27; D not certain. The germline V gene has CDR1 MNHEY and CDR2 SMNVEV (reference sequence). Trimming left V 6 bases short and J 11 bases short, with 25 bases between. There are 15 residues in the CDR3. The CDR3 protein is CASRPLGNRSAEAFF. The CDR3 region has the DNA TGTGCCAGCAGACCTCTAGGCAATAGATCCGCCGAGGCTTTCTTT.

The chain links TRBV2 to TRBJ1-2; D might be TRBD1 (6 bases). The V gene lost 6 bases and the J gene lost 4 bases, with 15 bases spanning the gap. From germline, CDR1 is SNHLY and CDR2 FYNNEI. CDR3 length equals 14 residues. CDR3 in DNA: TGTGCCAGCAGCGTAGGACAGCGAATCTATGGCTACACCTTC. Its translation is CASSVGQRIYGYTF.

The chain combines TRBV6-5 with TRBJ1-1; no clear D gene. CDR3 length: 15 amino acids. Per germline, CDR1 MNHEY and CDR2 SVGAGI. Trimming removed 6 bases at V and 2 bases at J, with 16 bases between. CDR3 residues: CASRRNQEGNTEAFF. CDR3 nucleotides: TGTGCCAGCAGGAGGAACCAAGAAGGAAACACTGAAGCTTTCTTT.

V gene TRBV5-4 combines with J gene TRBJ1-2; D possibly corresponds to TRBD1 (6 bases). The V end lost 5 bases, the J end lost 2 bases, and 13 bases lay between the germline ends. Germline CDR1 reads SGHNT; CDR2 reads YYREEE (reference sequence). There are 14 residues in the CDR3. The CDR3 DNA reads as TGTGCCAGCAGGCAACAGGGACCCAACTATGGCTACACCTTC. It specifies CASRQQGPNYGYTF.

The gene calls are TRBV6-5 and TRBJ2-7, with D possibly matching TRBD1 (5 bases). Germline V gene data show CDR1 as MNHEY and CDR2 as SVGAGI. Trimming pared 2 bases from V and 7 bases from J, leaving 9 bases between. The CDR3 runs to 12 residues. The CDR3 protein is CASSYEGEEQYF. DNA for the CDR3: TGTGCCAGCAGTTACGAAGGGGAAGAGCAGTACTTC.

There are a few counts of this clone. The rearrangement joins TRBV6-4 to TRBJ2-5; 12 nucleotides agree with TRBD1. J gave up 4 bases and V 6 bases, and 6 bases lay outside the gene matches. The CDR3 extends over 15 amino acids. Germline V CDR1 and CDR2: MRHNA, SNTAGT. The CDR3 reads CASSPGTGGAETQYF. CDR3 coding DNA: TGTGCCAGCAGCCCCGGGACAGGGGGCGCAGAGACCCAGTACTTC.

A note on this clone: Germline is not matched at one junction end, which may reflect a read error. The chain links TRBV2 to TRBJ1-2; D is unresolved. In germline, CDR1 is SNHLY, CDR2 FYNNEI. The CDR3 loop spans 13 amino acids. The CDR3 is CASREDSIYGYTF. DNA of the CDR3: TGTGCCAGCAGGGAAGACTCAATCTATGGCTACACCTTC.

This chain connects TRBV6-1 to TRBJ1-2; D perhaps matches TRBD1 (5 bases). Germline V CDR1 and CDR2: MNHNS, SASEGT. The V gene lost 3 bases and the J gene lost 0 bases, with 11 bases spanning the gap. The CDR3 totals 15 residues. The chain's CDR3 is CASSEGLGANYGYTF. The CDR3 DNA follows: TGTGCCAGCAGTGAGGGACTGGGAGCTAACTATGGCTACACCTTC.

This clone was seen more than once but under ten times. The V gene is TRBV5-8, the J gene TRBJ1-2, with 12 nucleotides matching TRBD1. The CDR3 is 15 residues long. With V trimmed by 7 bases and J by 5 bases, 9 bases remained unmatched. Germline-derived CDR1 and CDR2 are SGHTS and YDEGEE. CDR3 loop: CASGLGQGAGYGYTF. CDR3 nucleotide sequence: TGTGCCAGCGGATTGGGACAGGGGGCAGGGTATGGCTACACCTTC.

The chain carries TRBV7-8 and TRBJ1-1; tentatively, D is TRBD1 (6 bases). The V and J ends lost 8 bases and 5 bases respectively, with 12 bases between them. Germline V CDR1 and CDR2: SGHVS, FQNEAQ. CDR3 length: 12 residues. In nucleotides, the CDR3 is TGTGCCAGCGTTTCTAGGGGGACTGAAGCTTTCTTT. Translation: CASVSRGTEAFF.

This sequence joins TRBV9 and TRBJ1-4, with D tentatively TRBD1 (5 bases). Trimming stripped 0 bases from V and 5 bases from J, with 11 bases between. Germline CDR1 and CDR2: SGDLS and YYNGEE. The CDR3 has 15 residues. In DNA form, the CDR3 reads TGTGCCAGCAGCGTAGAGGAGGGGATGAATGAAAAACTGTTTTTT. It specifies CASSVEEGMNEKLFF.

This clone was counted a single time. The chain is built from TRBV10-3 and TRBJ1-1; 9 bases are a match to TRBD1. The CDR3 totals 14 residues. J was trimmed by 11 bases and V by 6 bases; bases with no gene match: 13. Germline lookup yields CDR1 ENHRY and CDR2 SYGVKD. The CDR3 reads CAISEPTGGERAFF. Here the CDR3 DNA reads TGTGCCATCAGCGAACCGACAGGGGGGGAGAGGGCTTTCTTT.

CDR3 protein: CASSLVPRAGGFEQYF. In nucleotides, the CDR3 is TGTGCCAGCAGTTTGGTCCCGCGGGCAGGGGGCTTCGAGCAGTACTTC. The rearrangement uses TRBV27 and TRBJ2-7; 8 nucleotides align to TRBD1. CDR1 MNHEY and CDR2 SMNVEV come from the germline V gene (reference sequence). V lost 3 bases, J lost 6 bases, and 13 bases stayed unmatched. CDR3 length: 16 residues.

The rearrangement uses TRBV12-5 and TRBJ2-7; the D call may be TRBD1 or TRBD2 (6 bases each). Germline CDR1 LGHNT, CDR2 FRNRAP. Trimming shortened V by 5 bases and J by 4 bases, and 21 bases separated the two germline ends. This CDR3 has 16 amino acids. CDR3 loop: CASGAYREIGGYEQYF. The DNA for the CDR3 is TGTGCTAGTGGTGCTTACAGGGAGATCGGGGGATACGAGCAGTACTTC.

This clone was counted once. The chain couples TRBV19 to TRBJ2-7; a possible D gene is TRBD2 (5 bases). Trimming took 7 bases from V and 3 from J, leaving 16 bases between them. The CDR3 is 14 amino acids. Germline-derived CDR1 and CDR2 are LNHDA and SQIVND (reference sequence). The CDR3 sequence: CASKRPGSDYEQYF. The CDR3 nucleotides are TGTGCCAGTAAGCGTCCGGGATCCGACTACGAGCAGTACTTC.

The chain recombines TRBV6-5 with TRBJ1-4; 8 nucleotides line up with TRBD1. This CDR3 region has 13 residues. Germline V gene lookup returns CDR1 MNHEY and CDR2 SVGAGI. J was trimmed by 12 bases and V by 5 bases; bases with no gene match: 8. This chain's CDR3 is CASSPITDRELFF. CDR3 nucleotide sequence: TGTGCCAGCAGTCCCATAACGGACAGGGAACTGTTTTTT.

The V and J genes are TRBV5-1 and TRBJ1-2, with 7 bases identical to TRBD1. CDR3 length: 15 amino acids. Germline CDR1 reads SGHRS; CDR2 reads YFSETQ. V was clipped by 5 bases and J by 4 bases; unmatched bases: 11. CDR3 amino acids: CASSSGGGNVYGYTF. The CDR3 bases are TGCGCCAGCAGTTCAGGGGGAGGTAATGTCTATGGCTACACCTTC.

The gene calls are TRBV19 and TRBJ1-3; 9 bases are a match to TRBD1. V lost 6 bases to trimming and J lost 4 bases; unmatched junction nucleotides: 4. CDR3 length: 14 residues. The germline gives CDR1 LNHDA, CDR2 SQIVND (reference sequence). In DNA form, the CDR3 reads TGTGCCAGTAGAAGGGACAGGGAGGGAAACACCATATATTTT. Translation: CASRRDREGNTIYF.

This chain uses TRBV2 with TRBJ1-4; the D gene is possibly TRBD1 (5 bases). Per germline, CDR1 SNHLY and CDR2 FYNNEI. There are 13 residues in the CDR3. Deletions cut 3 bases from V and 7 bases from J, with 9 bases between. CDR3 loop: CASSESGTEKLFF. The CDR3 DNA is TGTGCCAGCAGTGAGTCGGGGACTGAAAAACTGTTTTTT.